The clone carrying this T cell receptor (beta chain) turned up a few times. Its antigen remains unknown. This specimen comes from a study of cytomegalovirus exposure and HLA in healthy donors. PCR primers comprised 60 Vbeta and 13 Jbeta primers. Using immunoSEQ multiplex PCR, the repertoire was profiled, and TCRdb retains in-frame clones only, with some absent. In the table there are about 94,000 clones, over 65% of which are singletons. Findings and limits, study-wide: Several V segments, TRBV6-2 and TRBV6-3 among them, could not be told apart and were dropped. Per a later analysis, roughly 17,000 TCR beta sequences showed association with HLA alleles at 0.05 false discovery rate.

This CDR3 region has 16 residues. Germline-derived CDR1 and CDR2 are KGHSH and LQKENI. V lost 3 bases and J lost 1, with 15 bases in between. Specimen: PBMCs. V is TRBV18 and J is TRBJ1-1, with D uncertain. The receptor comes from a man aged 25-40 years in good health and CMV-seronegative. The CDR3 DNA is TGTGCCAGCTCACCGAGGGCGGAGTCTCCGAACACTGAAGCTTTCTTT. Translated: CASSPRAESPNTEAFF.